Many counts were recorded for the clone carrying this TCR beta chain. TCRdb used MiXCR to reprocess the 5' RACE reads, holding one entry per CDR3 protein. Here the sample spans more than 45,000 distinct CDR3 sequences, around 2.3% being singletons. This sample is part of a study of neurological immune-mediated disorders. The CDR3 consists of 15 residues. Trimming pared 1 base from V and 1 base from J, leaving 8 bases between. J is TRBJ1-5 and V is TRBV12-3 or TRBV12-4, with no clear D. The source material was PBMCs. The origin of this receptor is a man in his fifties with multiple sclerosis. CDR3 in amino acids: CASSLEQASNQPQHF. The CDR3 DNA sequence: TGTGCCAGCAGTTTAGAGCAGGCGAGCAATCAGCCCCAGCATTTT.